Given below is one T cell receptor beta chain in context. This clonotype showed up many times. Its antigen target is currently unknown. It has no much larger one-base neighbor in the sample; base qualities were not kept. Only healthy Caucasian donors were included. Three pairs of female monozygotic twins, all aged about 18 to 30 years, were included in the twin cohort. Miltenyi CD45RO+ enrichment and human naive T-cell isolation kits were used to isolate memory (CD45RO+) and naive T cells from PBMC. The data derive from a study of identical twins (dated by TCRdb to about 2016). General notes on the study: To test whether fetal clonotypes persist, this study deep-sequenced TCR alpha and beta repertoires from monozygotic twins, from unrelated adults of various ages, and from cord blood. Replicate twin experiments were performed at different times using different library preparation protocols to rule out contamination.

As encoded in the germline V gene, CDR1 is KGHDR while CDR2 is SFDVKD. A distance of 14 bases separates the germline ends of V and J, which lose 10 bases and 8 bases respectively. Including the terminal cysteine and phenylalanine, the CDR3 comprises 12 residues. Only CDR3 DNA is held: 36 bases, read in frame from base 1. Libraries were made using 5' RACE. These reads were obtained on an Illumina HiSeq 2000. Template switching added a universal primer binding site, and the final cDNA carried a unique molecular identifier that allowed TCR cDNA molecules to be counted accurately. Specific primers in the conserved constant-segment region were used to synthesize first-strand cDNA for the TCR alpha and beta chains. To control for contamination, every cDNA library carried two barcodes: a SMART-Mk sample barcode plus Illumina barcodes. TruSeq adapter sequences along with Illumina sample barcodes were introduced in two successive PCR steps. Sequencing of the TCR alpha and beta cDNA libraries was done on the Illumina HiSeq platform using custom primers. The original methods were these. MiGEC was used to process raw reads and extract unique molecular identifiers, and MiXCR was used to find CDR3 positions. For each individual, recombination models were inferred using an EM algorithm with the repgenHMM and IGoR tools. The tcR package in R was used for shared clonotype analysis, with sharing normalized by the product of cloneset sizes. To study raw recombination without the effects of thymic and clonal selection, out-of-frame nonproductive sequences were analyzed. TCRdb trimmed the raw reads at Q25, called clones with MiXCR and kept productive beta chains. When rows share a CDR3 protein, they turn into one entry using the most common DNA and genes. The V and J calls follow TCRdb's processing rather than the paper's. The sample table records 200,000 to 250,000 distinct CDR3 sequences; around 6.6% of these occur just once. The top ten clonotypes cover roughly 3.6% of the sample.

General findings and caveats noted by the study authors: The excess sharing between twins in beta out-of-frame sequences was weaker because fewer shared sequences reduced the signal-to-noise ratio. Compared with coincidental sharing between unrelated individuals, out-of-frame TCR alpha sequences shared between twins had an excess of sequences with low generation probability. Because the same donors could not be followed over many years, conclusions were based on cross-sectional statistical analysis. Abundant cord blood beta clonotypes carried fewer insertions; young adult naive repertoires showed a weaker similar trend, while memory repertoires showed none. Invariant T cells such as MAIT and iNKT could partly confound zero-insertion analyses, though diverse VJ usage argued against this for most clonotypes. Recombination models systematically underestimated out-of-frame TCR alpha sharing in monozygotic twins but agreed with sharing between unrelated individuals.

The same sample was also studied in work on yellow fever vaccine responses in identical twins. The second study also describes: According to the authors, in identical twins the way T cells responded to vaccination appeared partly convergent and partly personalized. In the study, vaccine-responding T cell clones were precisely tracked in identical twins.

The chain is assembled from TRBV24-1 and TRBJ2-1; the D region possibly corresponds to TRBD2 (6 bases align). The receptor was derived from a woman between 18 and 29 years old in good health. Source material: memory (CD45RO+) T cells sorted from blood. The cell subset or site label, as the study defines it: CD45RO+ enriched T cells. CDR3 reads: CATRSSGHEQFF. The sequenced DNA is TGTGCCACAAGGAGTAGCGGACATGAGCAGTTCTTC.